The clone carrying this T cell receptor (beta chain) came up many times. Its specificity is not known. TCR beta CDR3 regions were amplified from RNA. RT-PCR in the first round (using the HTBI primer set) targeted the TCR CDR3. TCRdb processed the multiplex PCR reads anew with MiXCR; each CDR3 protein has one entry. The sample records a few hundred thousand distinct CDR3 sequences, roughly 14% being singletons. The record originates from a study of T cells in Graves' hyperthyroidism and ophthalmopathy. It was uncontrolled infection, other autoimmune disease, pregnancy or lactation that excluded patients. Orbital computed tomography and thyroid ultrasound, together with serum TRAb and thyroxine and clinical symptoms, were used for diagnoses. Fresh peripheral blood, 9.5 to 10 ml of it, supplied the PBMCs. Study results and limitations: Most clonotypes expanded in thyroid above 0.001 were likewise present in blood.

Sequencing was carried out using blood. The origin of this receptor is a woman between 18 and 29 years old with Graves' hyperthyroidism that later progressed to Graves' ophthalmopathy.

CDR3 sequence reads: CASSYQGADYEQYF. The CDR3 coding sequence is TGTGCCAGCAGTTACCAGGGGGCAGACTACGAGCAGTACTTC. The chain uses TRBV6-1 and TRBJ2-7; TRBD1 matches at 8 bases. The V gene end was trimmed by 5 bases and the J gene end by 3 bases; junction bases not matched to a gene: 6. The germline V gene has CDR1 MNHNS and CDR2 SASEGT. CDR3 length: 14 amino acids.